These T cell receptor beta chains were read from a single sample in a study of blood T cells in healthy people across ages. TCRdb recomputed calls from the 5' RACE reads with MiXCR, one row per CDR3 protein. The table includes about 1.8 million distinct CDR3 sequences, roughly 49% detected once. Sequencing was done on a sample of blood. Receptors were obtained from a woman in her thirties or forties in good health. CDR3s include the opening cysteine and the closing phenylalanine or tryptophan. D genes are given only for firm matches. Not all rows give a size; the values are once, few, many and, for expanded clones, a class.

V gene,J gene,D gene,clone size,CDR3 protein,CDR3 DNA
TRBV5-1,TRBJ2-4,TRBD1,.,CASSPQGTDRGQYF,TGCGCCAGCAGCCCACAGGGGACGGACCGCGGGCAGTACTTC
TRBV12-3/TRBV12-4,TRBJ1-4,.,.,CASSTGAATNEKLFF,TGTGCCAGCAGTACGGGAGCCGCAACTAATGAAAAACTGTTTTTT
TRBV6-6,TRBJ2-1,.,many,CASKHNEQFF,TGTGCCAGCAAGCATAATGAGCAGTTCTTC
TRBV6-2/TRBV6-3,TRBJ1-6,TRBD1,.,CASSGQGARLLNSPLHF,TGTGCCAGCAGTGGCCAGGGGGCCCGCCTCCTTAATTCACCCCTCCACTTT
TRBV11-2,TRBJ2-7,.,.,CASSKPGHSGSAEQYF,TGTGCCAGCAGCAAACCGGGACATAGCGGTTCGGCCGAGCAGTACTTC
TRBV4-3,TRBJ2-5,.,.,CASSQVQGRGVETQYF,TGCGCCAGCAGCCAAGTTCAGGGGCGCGGGGTAGAGACCCAGTACTTC
TRBV11-2,TRBJ2-7,TRBD2,few,CASSRLAGTYEQYF,TGTGCCAGCAGTCGACTAGCGGGGACCTACGAGCAGTACTTC
TRBV29-1,TRBJ2-2,.,.,CSVGGATTGELFF,TGCAGCGTTGGTGGGGCAACCACCGGGGAGCTGTTTTTT
TRBV19,TRBJ1-1,TRBD1,.,CASSLPTGRQGTTEAFF,TGTGCCAGTAGCCTCCCCACGGGTAGACAGGGGACCACTGAAGCTTTCTTT
TRBV4-2,TRBJ1-6,.,.,CASSQASAASYNSPLHF,TGTGCCAGCAGCCAAGCGAGCGCAGCTTCGTATAATTCACCCCTCCACTTT
TRBV7-3,TRBJ2-3,.,.,CASSLSTLPDTQYF,TGTGCCAGCAGCTTATCAACCCTACCAGATACGCAGTATTTT
TRBV7-2,TRBJ1-6,.,.,CASSLEGYNSPLHF,TGTGCCAGCAGCTTAGAGGGTTACAATTCACCCCTCCACTTT
TRBV4-3,TRBJ2-1,.,.,CASSPYGANEQFF,TGCGCCAGCAGCCCATACGGAGCCAATGAGCAGTTCTTC
TRBV7-9,TRBJ1-1,.,.,CASSPGFDSTEAFF,TGTGCCAGCAGCCCGGGCTTTGATTCCACTGAAGCTTTCTTT
TRBV20-1,TRBJ1-2,.,.,CSAPRVGLTNYGYTF,TGCAGTGCCCCCCGTGTGGGTCTTACTAACTATGGCTACACCTTC
TRBV7-2,TRBJ1-5,TRBD1,.,CASSYRGDRVGQPQHF,TGTGCCAGCAGCTACCGGGGGGACAGGGTGGGTCAGCCCCAGCATTTT
TRBV10-3,TRBJ2-7,.,.,CAISESCTLGSYEQYF,TGTGCCATCAGTGAGTCGTGTACATTGGGATCCTACGAGCAGTACTTC
TRBV10-3,TRBJ1-1,TRBD1,.,CAISGSTGQNTEAFF,TGTGCCATCAGTGGATCGACAGGGCAGAACACTGAAGCTTTCTTT
TRBV10-3,TRBJ2-1,.,.,CAISESGLDEQFF,TGTGCCATCAGTGAGTCTGGCTTAGATGAGCAGTTCTTC
TRBV29-1,TRBJ2-3,TRBD1,few,CSVVRTGGEGDTQYF,TGCAGCGTTGTCCGGACAGGGGGCGAGGGAGATACGCAGTATTTT
TRBV19,TRBJ1-5,.,.,CASSIEGQPQHF,TGTGCCAGTAGTATTGAGGGTCAGCCCCAGCATTTT
TRBV4-3,TRBJ1-1,.,few,CASSQDRQRNTEAFF,TGCGCCAGCAGCCAAGATAGGCAGAGGAACACTGAAGCTTTCTTT
TRBV4-1,TRBJ2-3,TRBD2,few,CASSQDWRGVLDTQYF,TGCGCCAGCAGCCAAGATTGGCGGGGGGTCCTAGATACGCAGTATTTT
TRBV21-1,TRBJ1-1,.,few,CASSRFLGTGGRTEAFF,TGTGCTAGCAGCAGATTTTTGGGGACAGGGGGAAGGACTGAAGCTTTCTTT
TRBV5-4,TRBJ1-1,.,.,CASRLDSLNTEAFF,TGTGCCAGCAGACTAGACAGCTTGAACACTGAAGCTTTCTTT
TRBV28,TRBJ2-6,.,.,CASSLDVSNSGANVLTF,TGTGCCAGCAGTTTAGACGTATCAAACTCTGGGGCCAACGTCCTGACTTTC
TRBV20-1,TRBJ2-5,.,.,CSASRGADETQYF,TGCAGTGCTAGTCGGGGGGCGGATGAGACCCAGTACTTC
TRBV7-9,TRBJ1-6,.,.,CASSLQGQHSPLHF,TGTGCCAGCAGCTTACAGGGACAACATTCACCCCTCCACTTT
TRBV29-1,TRBJ1-2,.,few,CSVEEAPRGGYTF,TGCAGCGTTGAAGAAGCTCCGCGAGGTGGCTACACCTTC
TRBV27,TRBJ2-5,TRBD1,once,CASRNVGQGATTQYF,TGTGCCAGCAGGAATGTGGGACAGGGGGCGACGACCCAGTACTTC
TRBV4-3,TRBJ1-1,.,.,CASSQDVNTEAFF,TGCGCCAGCAGCCAAGATGTGAACACTGAAGCTTTCTTT
TRBV6-5,TRBJ2-7,.,.,CASSKELSFYEQYF,TGTGCCAGCAGTAAGGAGCTCTCTTTCTACGAGCAGTACTTC
TRBV4-3,TRBJ2-5,TRBD1,.,CASNRNDRGQETQYF,TGCGCCAGCAACCGAAATGACAGGGGACAAGAGACCCAGTACTTC
TRBV3-1,TRBJ1-2,.,.,CASSQEGATYGYTF,TGTGCCAGCAGCCAAGAAGGGGCCACCTATGGCTACACCTTC
TRBV6-5,TRBJ2-1,TRBD1,.,CAGSSGQGAPNEQFF,TGTGCCGGCAGTTCGGGACAGGGGGCTCCCAATGAGCAGTTCTTC
TRBV6-4,TRBJ1-1,.,.,CASSEFSADEHPNRMNTEAFF,TGTGCCAGCAGTGAATTTTCAGCCGACGAACATCCCAATCGAATGAACACTGAAGCTTTCTTT
TRBV2,TRBJ2-7,.,.,CASAGSHPPYEQYF,TGTGCCAGCGCCGGGTCCCATCCTCCCTACGAGCAGTACTTC
TRBV6-2/TRBV6-3,TRBJ2-7,.,.,CASSYAGNLYEQYF,TGTGCCAGCAGTTACGCGGGCAACCTCTACGAGCAGTACTTC
TRBV9,TRBJ2-7,TRBD1,.,CASSVGPGTGASSYNEQYF,TGTGCCAGCAGCGTAGGTCCCGGGACAGGGGCCAGCTCCTACAATGAGCAGTACTTC
TRBV24-1,TRBJ2-3,.,once,CATSRDTSTDTQYF,TGTGCCACCAGCCGGGACACTAGCACAGATACGCAGTATTTT
TRBV21-1,TRBJ1-2,.,.,CASSKSGTGSNYGYTF,TGTGCCAGCAGTAAAAGCGGGACAGGGTCGAACTATGGCTACACCTTC
TRBV27,TRBJ2-7,TRBD1,few,CATRRDRASYEQYF,TGTGCCACCAGGAGGGACAGGGCTTCCTACGAGCAGTACTTC
TRBV12-3/TRBV12-4,TRBJ1-5,.,few,CASSFAGEAYSNQPQHF,TGTGCCAGCAGTTTCGCAGGGGAGGCATATAGCAATCAGCCCCAGCATTTT
TRBV4-2,TRBJ2-3,TRBD2,few,CASSSGGMGDTQYF,TGTGCCAGCAGCTCGGGGGGGATGGGAGATACGCAGTATTTT
TRBV20-1,TRBJ2-7,TRBD1,few,CSASDPTGGVLRFYEQYF,TGCAGTGCTTCGGACCCTACAGGGGGCGTCTTGCGTTTCTACGAGCAGTACTTC
TRBV6-5,TRBJ1-5,.,.,CASSSGAGLGQPQHF,TGTGCCAGCTCCTCAGGGGCGGGCTTAGGTCAGCCCCAGCATTTT
TRBV9,TRBJ2-5,.,.,CASSAEVGRETQYF,TGTGCCAGCAGCGCGGAAGTAGGCAGGGAGACCCAGTACTTC
TRBV28,TRBJ1-4,.,few,CASTRRNEKLFF,TGTGCCAGCACCCGACGGAATGAAAAACTGTTTTTT
TRBV6-6,TRBJ1-6,.,.,CASSYMGGDNSPLHF,TGTGCCAGCAGTTACATGGGGGGAGATAATTCACCCCTCCACTTT
TRBV7-7,TRBJ2-5,TRBD1,.,CASSSSGTGEETQYF,TGTGCTAGCAGCTCGTCTGGGACAGGGGAAGAGACCCAGTACTTC